This T cell receptor beta chain originates from a study of beta chain features in type 1 diabetes. Points from the study as a whole: Patients' naive, central memory and Treg TCRB repertoires seemed closer to one another than those of healthy donors.

CDR1 is SQVTM and CDR2 is ANQGSEA in the germline V gene. The CDR3 is 14 residues long. The trim removed 4 bases at V and 3 bases at J, leaving 7 bases unmatched. The entirety of the isolated RNA underwent reverse transcription, so expressed TCRB transcripts were sequenced. Sequencing used immunoSEQ multiplex PCR; TCRdb keeps in-frame clones, though not all of them. The sample records about 230,000 clones, over 8.5% being singletons. Via CD45RO/CCR7/CD25/CD127/CD95/CD27, cells of the CD4+ naive, central memory, regulatory and stem cell-like memory subsets were sorted. This clone was detected only a few times. What it binds is not known.

The TCR originated in a woman under 30 in good health. The material sequenced was naive CD4+ T cells from blood. The chain couples TRBV29-1 to TRBJ1-2, with TRBD1 matching 8 bases. The chain's CDR3 is CSVVDAGGDYGYTF. CDR3 sequence (DNA): TGCAGCGTTGTCGACGCAGGGGGCGACTATGGCTACACCTTC.